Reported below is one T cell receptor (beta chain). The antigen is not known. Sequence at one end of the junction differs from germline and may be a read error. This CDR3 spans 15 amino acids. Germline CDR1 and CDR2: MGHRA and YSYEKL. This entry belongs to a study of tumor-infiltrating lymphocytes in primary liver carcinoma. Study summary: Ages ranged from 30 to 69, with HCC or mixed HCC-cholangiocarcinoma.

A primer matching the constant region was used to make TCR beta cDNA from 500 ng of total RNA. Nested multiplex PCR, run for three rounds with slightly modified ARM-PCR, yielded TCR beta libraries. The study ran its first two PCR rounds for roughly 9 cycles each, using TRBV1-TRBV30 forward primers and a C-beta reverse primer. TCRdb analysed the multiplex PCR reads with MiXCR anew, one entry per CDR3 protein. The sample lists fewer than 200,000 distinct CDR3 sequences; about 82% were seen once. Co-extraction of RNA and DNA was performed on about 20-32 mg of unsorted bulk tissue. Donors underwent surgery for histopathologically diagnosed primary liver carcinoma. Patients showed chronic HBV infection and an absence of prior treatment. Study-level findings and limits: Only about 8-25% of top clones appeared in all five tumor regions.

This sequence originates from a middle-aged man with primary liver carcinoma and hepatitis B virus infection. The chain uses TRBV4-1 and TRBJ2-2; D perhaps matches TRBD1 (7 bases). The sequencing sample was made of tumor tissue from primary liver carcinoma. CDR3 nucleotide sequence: TGCGCCAGCAGCCTCCAGGGGGAGGACTCCGGGGAACTGTTTTTT. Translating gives CASSLQGEDSGELFF.